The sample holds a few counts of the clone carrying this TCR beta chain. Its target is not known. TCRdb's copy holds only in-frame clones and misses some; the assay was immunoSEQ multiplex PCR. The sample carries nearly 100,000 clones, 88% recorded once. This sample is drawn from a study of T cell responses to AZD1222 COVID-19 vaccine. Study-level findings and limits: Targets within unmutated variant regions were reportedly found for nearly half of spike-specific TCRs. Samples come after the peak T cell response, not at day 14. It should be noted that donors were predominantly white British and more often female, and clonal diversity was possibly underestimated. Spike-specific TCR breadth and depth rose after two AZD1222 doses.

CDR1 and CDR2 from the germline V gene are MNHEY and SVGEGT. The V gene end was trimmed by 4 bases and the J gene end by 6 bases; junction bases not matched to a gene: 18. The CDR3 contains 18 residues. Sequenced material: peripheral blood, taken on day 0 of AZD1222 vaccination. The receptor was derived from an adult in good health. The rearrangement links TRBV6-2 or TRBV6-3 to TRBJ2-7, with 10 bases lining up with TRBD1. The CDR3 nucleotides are TGTGCCAGCAGTTTGACAGGGGGCAGAATTGTTGGTTTCAGCGAGCAGTACTTC. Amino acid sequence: CASSLTGGRIVGFSEQYF.